The 18 T cell receptor beta chains below come from one sample, sequenced in a study of T cells in Graves' hyperthyroidism and ophthalmopathy. From RNA transcripts, TCR beta CDR3 regions were amplified. The TCR CDR3 first-round RT-PCR relied on the HTBI primer set. Using its own MiXCR run on the multiplex PCR reads, TCRdb lists one record per CDR3 protein. The sample carries 730,000 or so distinct CDR3 sequences, roughly a sixth recorded once. Material for sequencing was blood. These receptor sequences come from a woman between 45 and 60 years old with Graves' hyperthyroidism that later progressed to Graves' ophthalmopathy.

This clonotype was found many times. The chain combines TRBV12-3 or TRBV12-4 with TRBJ1-4; no clear D gene. Trimming took 3 bases from V and 0 from J, leaving 8 bases between them. CDR3 length: 15 residues. CDR3 loop: CASSFSGTTNEKLFF. The CDR3 DNA sequence: TGTGCCAGCAGTTTCTCGGGGACAACTAATGAAAAACTGTTTTTT.

The sample holds many counts of this clonotype. The chain couples TRBV27 to TRBJ1-5, with TRBD1 matching over 7 bases. Germline trimming cut 6 bases from V and 0 bases from J; bases unmatched to any gene: 14. Germline loops: CDR1 MNHEY, CDR2 SMNVEV (reference sequence). CDR3 length equals 18 residues. CDR3 in amino acids: CASRPTGVPSYSNQPQHF. CDR3 sequence (DNA): TGTGCCAGCAGGCCTACAGGGGTCCCCTCATATAGCAATCAGCCCCAGCATTTT.

This clonotype has a handful of counts. The V call is TRBV11-2, the J call TRBJ1-2, with D possibly matching TRBD1 (5 bases). In germline, CDR1 is SGHAT, CDR2 FQNNGV. The germline V and J ends were trimmed by 1 base and 8 bases, with 14 bases remaining between them. The CDR3 totals 14 residues. In DNA, the CDR3 is TGTGCCAGCAGCTTAGGAAGGGCAGGACAAGGCTACACCTTC. Amino acids: CASSLGRAGQGYTF.

This clonotype was observed at least ten times. V gene TRBV14 combines with J gene TRBJ2-7, with unresolved D. This CDR3 spans 12 amino acids. Trimming cost V 3 bases and J 3 bases, with 6 bases left between them. Per the germline V gene, CDR1 is SGHDN and CDR2 is FVKESK. The CDR3: CASSQGIYEQYF. For the CDR3, the DNA is TGTGCCAGCAGCCAGGGGATCTACGAGCAGTACTTC.

This clonotype was seen a handful of times. This chain connects TRBV19 to TRBJ1-1, with a weak D call TRBD1 (5 bases). This CDR3 has 17 residues. CDR1 and CDR2 (germline): LNHDA, SQIVND (reference sequence). V was clipped by 6 bases and J by 1 base, with 21 bases between them. The CDR3 protein is CASSRQLSLVENTEAFF. In nucleotides, the CDR3 is TGTGCCAGTAGCCGACAGCTTAGCCTGGTGGAGAACACTGAAGCTTTCTTT.

This clonotype was counted only a few times. The V and J genes are TRBV7-3 and TRBJ1-6; D may be TRBD1 (5 bases). The length of the CDR3 is 19 residues. Germline assignment: CDR1 SGHTA and CDR2 FQGTGA. The V end lost 5 bases, the J end lost 0 bases, and 20 bases lay between the germline ends. The chain's CDR3 is CASSPSGRGESSYNSPLHF. Written as DNA, the CDR3 is TGTGCCAGCAGCCCCAGCGGTAGGGGCGAAAGCTCCTATAATTCACCCCTCCACTTT.

This clonotype appeared once. The genes are TRBV7-9 and TRBJ2-2; 12 bases agree with TRBD2. Germline V lookup: CDR1 SEHNR, CDR2 FQNEAQ (reference sequence). The CDR3 has 16 amino acids. The J segment lost 5 bases and the V segment lost 3 bases, leaving 4 bases of the junction unmatched. CDR3 region: CASSLTSGGVTGELFF. For the CDR3, the DNA is TGTGCCAGCAGCTTGACTAGCGGGGGAGTAACCGGGGAGCTGTTTTTT.

The chain combines TRBV15 with TRBJ1-5; D is unresolved. Germline assignment: CDR1 LNHNV and CDR2 YYDKDF (reference sequence). The CDR3 runs to 15 residues. V lost 8 bases to trimming and J lost 2 bases, with 16 bases between them. CDR3 protein: CATEHPRKGNQPQHF. The DNA of the CDR3 is TGTGCCACCGAACATCCCCGAAAGGGCAATCAGCCCCAGCATTTT.

The chain joins TRBV4-2 to TRBJ1-1; the D gene is possibly TRBD1 (5 bases). The CDR3 has 15 amino acids. Germline V gene data show CDR1 as LGHNA and CDR2 as YNFKEQ. V was shortened by 0 bases and J by 1 base, with 9 bases between the two germline ends. The chain's CDR3 is CASSQDRGENTEAFF. The CDR3 DNA is TGTGCCAGCAGCCAAGATCGAGGGGAGAACACTGAAGCTTTCTTT.

The chain uses TRBV5-5 and TRBJ1-5, with 7 nucleotides matching TRBD1. The J segment lost 4 bases and the V segment lost 4 bases, leaving 8 bases of the junction unmatched. In germline, CDR1 is SGHKS, CDR2 YYEKEE (reference sequence). This CDR3 spans 15 amino acids. The CDR3 spells CASSDYPGQNQPQHF. The CDR3 region has the DNA TGTGCCAGCAGCGATTATCCGGGACAGAATCAGCCCCAGCATTTT.

In its sample, this clonotype was seen many times. The CDR3 DNA reads as TGTGCCAGCAGTATCGTCGGGGAGGCGCCTGAAGCTTTCTTT. Its translation: CASSIVGEAPEAFF. The chain recombines TRBV6-2 or TRBV6-3 with TRBJ1-1; D not certain. Deletions cut 5 bases from V and 6 bases from J, with 16 bases between. The CDR3 sequence is 14 residues long. The germline CDR1 and CDR2 sequences are MNHEY and SVGEGT.

This clonotype came up a few times. The chain joins TRBV5-1 to TRBJ1-3; D gene uncertain. CDR3 length: 16 residues. Germline V gives CDR1 SGHRS, CDR2 YFSETQ. V dropped 0 bases and J dropped 0 bases, with 10 bases sitting between them. CDR3 sequence: CASSLAPVDSGNTIYF. CDR3 in DNA: TGCGCCAGCAGCTTGGCCCCCGTTGACTCTGGAAACACCATATATTTT.

This clonotype was counted many times. The chain joins TRBV20-1 to TRBJ2-3; 10 nucleotides align to TRBD2. J was trimmed by 6 bases and V by 5 bases; bases with no gene match: 5. The CDR3 covers 13 residues. The germline CDR1 and CDR2 sequences are DFQATT and SNEGSKA (reference sequence). CDR3 loop: CSAELAGLDTQYF. The DNA of the CDR3 is TGCAGTGCTGAACTAGCGGGGCTGGATACGCAGTATTTT.

The chain uses TRBV9 and TRBJ2-1; TRBD1 might be the D (7 bases). CDR3 length: 15 amino acids. The V gene's germline CDR1 is SGDLS and CDR2 YYNGEE. V was pared by 3 bases and J by 9 bases, with 19 bases between. The CDR3 region is CASSAGGGRGVEQFF. The CDR3 region has the DNA TGTGCCAGCAGCGCGGGTGGAGGCAGGGGGGTTGAGCAGTTCTTC.

There are many counts of this clonotype. V gene TRBV11-2 combines with J gene TRBJ2-3; 9 bases are shared with TRBD2. After removal of 7 bases from V and 2 bases from J, the junction contained 10 bases not matched to a gene. From germline, CDR1 is SGHAT and CDR2 FQNNGV. CDR3 length equals 16 residues. As DNA, the CDR3 is TGTGCCAGCACCCAGGGTGCGGGGGGGGACACAGATACGCAGTATTTT. Protein product: CASTQGAGGDTDTQYF.

This clonotype turned up a few times. The chain employs TRBV5-1 and TRBJ2-6; a possible D gene is TRBD1 (5 bases). The germline CDR1 and CDR2 sequences are SGHRS and YFSETQ. V was clipped by 0 bases and J by 2 bases, with 15 bases between them. CDR3 length: 18 amino acids. The CDR3 region has the DNA TGCGCCAGCAGCTTGGGAGCGCAGGGAAAGGCTGGGGCCAACGTCCTGACTTTC. Translating it yields CASSLGAQGKAGANVLTF.

This clonotype was picked up a small number of times. This rearrangement joins TRBV20-1 to TRBJ2-7; 11 nucleotides agree with TRBD2. The CDR3 runs 15 residues. The junction had 5 bases not matched to a gene; V was cut back by 0 bases and J by 4 bases. Germline lookup yields CDR1 DFQATT and CDR2 SNEGSKA (reference sequence). CDR3 region: CSARDPSGGMYEQYF. CDR3 nucleotide sequence: TGCAGTGCTAGAGATCCTAGCGGGGGGATGTACGAGCAGTACTTC.

This clonotype showed up just a few times. The chain couples TRBV7-9 to TRBJ2-2; D perhaps matches TRBD1 (6 bases). The CDR3 consists of 16 residues. CDR1 SEHNR and CDR2 FQNEAQ come from the germline V gene (reference sequence). With 1 base removed from V and 1 base from J, the gap between germline ends came to 10 bases. The DNA of the CDR3 is TGTGCCAGCAGCTTAGTAGGGACATTGAACACCGGGGAGCTGTTTTTT. Protein product: CASSLVGTLNTGELFF.